The 30 T cell receptor beta chains listed next were all sequenced from one sample in a study of T cells after yellow fever vaccination. Each CDR3 protein gets one entry after TCRdb re-called the 5' RACE reads with MiXCR. The table lists 300,000 to 400,000 distinct CDR3 sequences, around an eighth of them singletons. The input for sequencing was CD4+ T cells sorted from PBMCs, taken 15 days after the yellow fever booster vaccination. These receptors all stem from a man aged 18 to 29 who received the YFV17D yellow fever vaccine.

The chain recombines TRBV24-1 with TRBJ1-2; TRBD1 is a possible D gene (5 bases). The V and J ends lost 5 bases and 4 bases respectively, with 10 bases between them. The CDR3 is made up of 13 amino acids. Per the germline V gene, CDR1 is KGHDR and CDR2 is SFDVKD. The CDR3 DNA follows: TGTGCCACCAGTGCTGGGGGAAGCTATGGCTACACCTTC. It encodes CATSAGGSYGYTF.

This clonotype was recorded at least ten times. The J gene is TRBJ2-3, the V gene TRBV5-1, with TRBD2 matching 7 bases. The CDR3 spans 14 residues. Trimming cost V 4 bases and J 3 bases; bases outside gene matches: 5. CDR1 and CDR2 from the germline V gene are SGHRS and YFSETQ. In DNA, the CDR3 is TGCGCCAGCAGCGACGGGGGAGGGACAGATACGCAGTATTTT. Its translation: CASSDGGGTDTQYF.

The V and J genes are TRBV7-3 and TRBJ1-1, with D perhaps matching TRBD1 (5 bases). Germline CDR1 SGHTA, CDR2 FQGTGA. There are 16 residues in the CDR3. Trimming left V 0 bases short and J 4 bases short, with 15 bases between. The CDR3 here is CASSLTFARASTEAFF. The DNA for the CDR3 is TGTGCCAGCAGCTTAACGTTCGCCAGGGCGTCCACTGAAGCTTTCTTT.

This clonotype came up many times. The chain is built from TRBV6-2 or TRBV6-3 and TRBJ2-2; D is possibly TRBD2 (5 bases). From germline, CDR1 is MNHEY and CDR2 SVGEGT. Deletions cut 11 bases from V and 3 bases from J, with 13 bases between. CDR3 length: 13 amino acids. The CDR3 reads CAGGRWDTGELFF. The DNA of the CDR3 is TGTGCCGGCGGGCGGTGGGACACCGGGGAGCTGTTTTTT.

The CDR3 region has the DNA TGTGCCACCCAAGGACAGGGGAGATTGGAGACCCAGTACTTC. This sequence encodes CATQGQGRLETQYF. The chain uses TRBV10-3 and TRBJ2-5; TRBD1 matches at 9 bases. The CDR3 runs 14 residues. Germline V CDR1 and CDR2: ENHRY, SYGVKD. Trimming cost V 10 bases and J 5 bases; bases outside gene matches: 11.

This CDR3 is CASSGQASYEQYV. The CDR3 DNA sequence: TGTGCCAGCTCGGGGCAAGCCTCCTACGAGCAGTACGTC. The V gene is TRBV18, the J gene TRBJ2-7; perhaps TRBD1 as D (5 bases). Germline V gene data show CDR1 as KGHSH and CDR2 as LQKENI. This CDR3 is built from 13 residues. V dropped 6 bases and J dropped 0 bases, with 9 bases sitting between them.

In its sample, this clonotype was seen a few times. DNA for the CDR3: TGTGCCAGCTCACCATCGCCCCCCCGAAATAATTCACCCCTCCACTTT. Amino acid sequence: CASSPSPPRNNSPLHF. The chain employs TRBV18 and TRBJ1-6; the D is unclear. This CDR3 has 16 residues. The V gene's germline CDR1 is KGHSH and CDR2 LQKENI. V lost 2 bases and J lost 5, with 13 bases in between. The variable domain in full, with the rest retrieved from reference TRBV18 and TRBJ1-6, is NAGVMQNPRHLVRRRGQEARLRCSPMKGHSHVYWYRQLPEEGLKFMVYLQKENIIDESGMPKERFSAEFPKEGPSILRIQQVVRGDSAAYFCASSPSPPRNNSPLHFGNGTRLTVT.

The chain couples TRBV27 to TRBJ2-5; possibly TRBD1 for D (8 bases). Trimming cost V 5 bases and J 7 bases, with 14 bases left between them. Germline CDR1 is MNHEY and CDR2 is SMNVEV (reference sequence). The CDR3 sequence is 13 residues long. The CDR3 bases are TGTGCCAGCAGTGCTTACAGGGGGGGGACCCAGTACTTC. It encodes CASSAYRGGTQYF.

This clonotype occurred many times. The chain carries TRBV20-1 and TRBJ2-7; the D gene is possibly TRBD1 (5 bases). This CDR3 contains 14 residues. Germline loops: CDR1 DFQATT, CDR2 SNEGSKA (reference sequence). V was clipped by 2 bases and J by 1 base, with 12 bases between them. CDR3 region: CSARPNGHSYEQYF. CDR3 DNA sequence: TGCAGTGCTAGACCCAACGGACATTCCTACGAGCAGTACTTC.

The genes are TRBV24-1 and TRBJ2-2; D call uncertain. Germline CDR1 KGHDR, CDR2 SFDVKD. The CDR3 covers 12 residues. V lost 9 bases to trimming and J lost 4 bases, with 8 bases between them. This chain's CDR3 is CATPKATGELFF. The CDR3 nucleotides read TGTGCCACCCCTAAGGCCACCGGGGAGCTGTTTTTT.

The chain couples TRBV7-8 to TRBJ2-1; 12 bases are shared with TRBD2. The trim removed 5 bases at V and 9 bases at J, leaving 11 bases unmatched. Germline CDR1 reads SGHVS; CDR2 reads FQNEAQ. This CDR3 is 16 amino acids long. CDR3 loop: CASSPTRLAGEVEQFF. The CDR3 DNA follows: TGTGCCAGCAGCCCCACCCGACTAGCGGGGGAGGTTGAGCAGTTCTTC.

This clonotype was observed many times. The rearrangement links TRBV18 to TRBJ1-3; no clear D. Germline lookup yields CDR1 KGHSH and CDR2 LQKENI. V lost 4 bases, J lost 1 base, and 8 bases lay in between. The length of the CDR3 is 14 residues. CDR3 sequence: CASSRETSGNTIYF. Written as DNA, the CDR3 is TGTGCCAGCTCACGTGAGACATCTGGAAACACCATATATTTT.

V and J are TRBV20-1 and TRBJ2-7; D ambiguous. Germline values: CDR1 DFQATT, CDR2 SNEGSKA (reference sequence). Trimming cost V 6 bases and J 0 bases, with 12 bases left between them. The CDR3 runs 13 residues. CDR3 sequence: CSAPGLSSYEQYF. DNA of the CDR3: TGCAGTGCACCCGGGTTAAGCTCCTACGAGCAGTACTTC.

This clonotype was observed a few times. This chain uses TRBV29-1 with TRBJ1-4; 10 nucleotides match TRBD1. The CDR3 consists of 14 residues. Germline values: CDR1 SQVTM, CDR2 ANQGSEA. The V gene end was trimmed by 6 bases and the J gene end by 3 bases; junction bases not matched to a gene: 4. CDR3 DNA sequence: TGCAGCGTCACCGGGACAGGGGCTAATGAAAAACTGTTTTTT. Translated: CSVTGTGANEKLFF.

This clonotype has only a few counts. The V and J genes are TRBV7-2 and TRBJ1-2; D gene unclear. V dropped 4 bases and J dropped 7 bases, with 10 bases sitting between them. The CDR3 covers 12 residues. In germline, CDR1 is SGHTA, CDR2 FQGNSA. The CDR3 region is CASSSLRLGYTF. In DNA form, the CDR3 reads TGTGCCAGCAGCTCCCTGCGTCTTGGCTACACCTTC. Full variable domain (missing parts from reference TRBV7-2 and TRBJ1-2): GAGVSQSPSNKVTEKGKDVELRCDPISGHTALYWYRQSLGQGLEFLIYFQGNSAPDKSGLPSDRFSAERTGGSVSTLTIQRTQQEDSAVYLCASSSLRLGYTFGSGTRLTVV.

The V gene is TRBV3-1, the J gene TRBJ2-1; D uncertain. The CDR3 totals 13 residues. Germline-derived CDR1 and CDR2 are LGHDT and YNNKEL (reference sequence). V was trimmed by 0 bases and J by 8 bases, leaving 8 bases between them. The CDR3 region is CASSQDLVHEQFF. CDR3 nucleotide sequence: TGTGCCAGCAGCCAAGATCTTGTCCATGAGCAGTTCTTC.

For the CDR3, the DNA is TGTGCCAGCCCGACCGGACTCACTCCCTACGAGCAGTACGTC. Protein sequence: CASPTGLTPYEQYV. The chain links TRBV19 to TRBJ2-7, with D perhaps matching TRBD2 (5 bases). CDR3 size: 14 residues. V lost 9 bases, J lost 2 bases, and 17 bases lay in between. In germline, CDR1 is LNHDA, CDR2 SQIVND (reference sequence).

Only a few counts were recorded for this clonotype. The rearrangement joins TRBV20-1 to TRBJ1-2; a possible D gene is TRBD1 (5 bases). V was cut by 0 bases and J by 5 bases, with 16 bases left in between. The CDR3 extends over 15 amino acids. CDR1 is DFQATT, CDR2 SNEGSKA, per germline (reference sequence). Written as DNA, the CDR3 is TGCAGTGCTAGAGAACCCAGTGAGGGGAATTATGGCTACACCTTC. Translation gives CSAREPSEGNYGYTF.

The chain carries TRBV30 and TRBJ2-7; no clear D. CDR1 is GTSNPN, CDR2 SVGIG, per germline (reference sequence). This CDR3 is 13 amino acids long. The V end was cut by 5 bases, the J end by 3 bases, with 14 bases between. In DNA, the CDR3 is TGTGCCTGGGCCTTCGACGGCTACTACGAGCAGTACTTC. Protein product: CAWAFDGYYEQYF.

The chain is built from TRBV6-2 or TRBV6-3 and TRBJ2-5; perhaps TRBD1 as D (6 bases). The germline V gene encodes CDR1 MNHEY and CDR2 SVGEGT. V gave up 2 bases and J gave up 4 bases, with 11 bases separating them. The CDR3 runs to 14 residues. This CDR3 reads CASSYLTGRETQYF. Here the CDR3 DNA reads TGTGCCAGCAGTTACCTAACAGGGCGAGAGACCCAGTACTTC.

This clonotype was picked up a small number of times. The J gene is TRBJ2-7, the V gene TRBV20-1; no definite D call. The germline gives CDR1 DFQATT, CDR2 SNEGSKA (reference sequence). V shed 6 bases and J shed 0 bases, with 15 bases lying between them. The CDR3 consists of 14 residues. DNA for the CDR3: TGCAGTGCAATTGACCCGGTCAGCTCCTACGAGCAGTACGTC. Translation gives CSAIDPVSSYEQYV.

The chain links TRBV5-4 to TRBJ2-1; TRBD1 agrees at 9 bases. The CDR3 is 14 residues long. Germline CDR1 SGHNT, CDR2 YYREEE (reference sequence). V dropped 3 bases and J dropped 5; count of bases not matched to a gene: 3. CDR3 sequence: CASSWDRADNEQFF. As DNA, the CDR3 is TGTGCCAGCAGCTGGGACAGGGCTGACAATGAGCAGTTCTTC.

V and J are TRBV7-2 and TRBJ1-1; 10 bases line up with TRBD1. There are 15 residues in the CDR3. J lost 5 bases, V lost 5 bases, and 8 bases had no gene match. Germline V lookup: CDR1 SGHTA, CDR2 FQGNSA. The CDR3 sequence: CASSVTGQGRTEAFF. The CDR3 DNA reads TGTGCCAGCAGCGTAACGGGACAGGGGAGGACTGAAGCTTTCTTT.

This clonotype was observed a few times. The CDR3 carries no conserved terminal phenylalanine or tryptophan, so it likely arises from a read error. No DNA is shown, since the ends of the CDR3 on it are uncertain; the CDR3 is the one TCRdb lists. The chain is built from TRBV3-1 and TRBJ2-5. CDR1 and CDR2 from the germline V gene are LGHDT and YNNKEL (reference sequence). The CDR3 length equals 13 residues, ends included. CDR3 region: CASSQDIQVSAII.

The chain has TRBV7-9 and TRBJ2-3, with D tentatively TRBD2 (5 bases). The V gene lost 1 base and the J gene lost 5 bases, with 13 bases spanning the gap. CDR3 length equals 15 residues. The germline gives CDR1 SEHNR, CDR2 FQNEAQ (reference sequence). The CDR3 sequence: CASSLGRGTVDTQYF. The CDR3 nucleotides are TGTGCCAGCAGCTTAGGACGGGGTACAGTAGATACGCAGTATTTT. Together with reference TRBV7-9 and TRBJ2-3, the CDR3 gives the full variable domain: DTGVSQNPRHKITKRGQNVTFRCDPISEHNRLYWYRQTLGQGPEFLTYFQNEAQLEKSRLLSDRFSAERPKGSFSTLEIQRTEQGDSAMYLCASSLGRGTVDTQYFGPGTRLTVL.

This clonotype appeared a few times. V usage is TRBV11-2 and J usage is TRBJ1-5; D unclear. Trimming cost V 0 bases and J 8 bases, with 11 bases left between them. The CDR3 is 14 residues long. From germline, CDR1 is SGHAT and CDR2 FQNNGV. CDR3: CASSLDRTEEPQHF. The CDR3 region has the DNA TGTGCCAGCAGCTTAGACAGGACTGAGGAGCCCCAGCATTTT.

This clonotype was seen repeatedly, ten times or more. This chain joins TRBV24-1 and TRBJ2-1, with 11 bases fitting TRBD2. The CDR3 contains 19 residues. CDR1 and CDR2 from the germline V gene are KGHDR and SFDVKD. V was clipped by 5 bases and J by 0 bases; unmatched bases: 11. In DNA, the CDR3 is TGTGCCACCAGTGGTCGTACTAGCGGGGGACCTAGCTCCTACAATGAGCAGTTCTTC. It codes for CATSGRTSGGPSSYNEQFF.

This clonotype has a handful of counts. The J gene is TRBJ2-4, the V gene TRBV19; D tentatively fits TRBD1 or TRBD2 (5 bases each). Germline loops: CDR1 LNHDA, CDR2 SQIVND (reference sequence). The CDR3 is made up of 13 amino acids. The ends were cut back, 3 bases at V and 9 bases at J, with 12 bases in the middle. The CDR3 region has the DNA TGTGCCAGTAGTATTGGCAGGGACGGCATTCAGTACTTC. Its translation: CASSIGRDGIQYF.

This clonotype was recorded a few times. The J gene is TRBJ2-1, the V gene TRBV7-2; tentative D call: TRBD2 (9 bases). From germline, CDR1 is SGHTA and CDR2 FQGNSA. Trimming took 5 bases from V and 7 from J, leaving 21 bases between them. This CDR3 is built from 16 residues. The chain's CDR3 is CASSPGGGGARNEQFF. The DNA of the CDR3 is TGTGCCAGCAGCCCAGGGGGCGGGGGGGCCAGGAATGAGCAGTTCTTC.

This clonotype was seen only a few times. CDR3 protein: CASSLSDGSSGYTF. In DNA form, the CDR3 reads TGTGCCAGCAGCTTAAGCGACGGTTCTAGTGGCTACACCTTC. The J gene is TRBJ1-2, the V gene TRBV7-9; no reliable D call. CDR3 length: 14 residues. Germline V gene sequence: CDR1 SEHNR, CDR2 FQNEAQ (reference sequence). Trimming shortened V by 2 bases and J by 7 bases, and 14 bases separated the two germline ends.